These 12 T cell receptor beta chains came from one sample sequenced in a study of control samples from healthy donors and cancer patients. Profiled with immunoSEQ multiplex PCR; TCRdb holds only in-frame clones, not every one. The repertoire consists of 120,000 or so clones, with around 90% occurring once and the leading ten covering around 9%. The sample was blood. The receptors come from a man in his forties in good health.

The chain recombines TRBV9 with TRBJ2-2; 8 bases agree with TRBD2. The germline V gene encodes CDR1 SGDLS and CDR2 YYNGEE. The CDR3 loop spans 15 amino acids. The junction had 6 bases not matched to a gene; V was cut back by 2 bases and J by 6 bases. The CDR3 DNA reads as TGTGCCAGCAGCGTCATAGCGGGGACTCCCGGGGAGCTGTTTTTT. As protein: CASSVIAGTPGELFF. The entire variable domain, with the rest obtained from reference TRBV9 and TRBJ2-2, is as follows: DSGVTQTPKHLITATGQRVTLRCSPRSGDLSVYWYQQSLDQGLQFLIQYYNGEERAKGNILERFSAQQFPDLHSELNLSSLELGDSALYFCASSVIAGTPGELFFGEGSRLTVL.

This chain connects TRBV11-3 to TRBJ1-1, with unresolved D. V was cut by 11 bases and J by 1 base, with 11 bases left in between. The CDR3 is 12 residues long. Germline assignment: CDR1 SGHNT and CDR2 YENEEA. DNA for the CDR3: TGTGCCTCACAGTGGCAGAACACTGAAGCTTTCTTT. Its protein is CASQWQNTEAFF.

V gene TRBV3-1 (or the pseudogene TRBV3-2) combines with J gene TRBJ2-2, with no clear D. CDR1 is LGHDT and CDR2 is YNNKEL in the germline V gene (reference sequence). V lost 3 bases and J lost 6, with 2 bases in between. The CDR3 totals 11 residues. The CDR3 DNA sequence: TGTGCCAGCAGCCAGGCCGGGGAGCTGTTTTTT. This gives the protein CASSQAGELFF.

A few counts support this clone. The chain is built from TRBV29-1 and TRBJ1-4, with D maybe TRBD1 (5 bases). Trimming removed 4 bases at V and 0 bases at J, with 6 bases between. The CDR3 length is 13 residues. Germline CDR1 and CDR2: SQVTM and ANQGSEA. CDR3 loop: CSVATATNEKLFF. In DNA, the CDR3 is TGCAGCGTTGCGACAGCAACTAATGAAAAACTGTTTTTT.

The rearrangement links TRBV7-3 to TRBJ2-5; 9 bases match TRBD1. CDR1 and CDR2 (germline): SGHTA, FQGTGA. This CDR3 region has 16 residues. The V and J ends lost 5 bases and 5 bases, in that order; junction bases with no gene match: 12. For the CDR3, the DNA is TGTGCCAGCAGCCCGATAACAGGGGGCCGAGAGGAGACCCAGTACTTC. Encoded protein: CASSPITGGREETQYF.

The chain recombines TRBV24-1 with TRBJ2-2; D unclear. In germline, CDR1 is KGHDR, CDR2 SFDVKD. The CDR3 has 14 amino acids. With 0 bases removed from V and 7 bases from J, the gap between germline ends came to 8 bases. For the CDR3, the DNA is TGTGCCACCAGTGATTTGCATATTAACGGGGAGCTGTTTTTT. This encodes CATSDLHINGELFF.

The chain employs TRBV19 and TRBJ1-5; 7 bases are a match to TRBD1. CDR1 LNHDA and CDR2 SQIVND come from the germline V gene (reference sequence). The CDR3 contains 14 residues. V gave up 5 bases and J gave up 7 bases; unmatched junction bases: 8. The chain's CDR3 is CASSLDRSIQPQHF. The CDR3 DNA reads TGTGCCAGTAGTCTGGACAGGAGCATCCAGCCCCAGCATTTT.

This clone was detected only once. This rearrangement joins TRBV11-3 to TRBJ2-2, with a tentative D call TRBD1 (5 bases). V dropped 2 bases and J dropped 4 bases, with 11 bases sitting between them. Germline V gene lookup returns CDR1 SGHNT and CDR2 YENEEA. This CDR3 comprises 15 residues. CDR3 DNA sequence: TGTGCCAGCAGCTTAAAGCAGGGCGGCACCGGGGAGCTGTTTTTT. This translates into CASSLKQGGTGELFF. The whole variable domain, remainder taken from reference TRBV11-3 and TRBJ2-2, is EAGVVQSPRYKIIEKKQPVAFWCNPISGHNTLYWYLQNLGQGPELLIRYENEEAVDDSQLPKDRFSAERLKGVDSTLKIQPAELGDSAVYLCASSLKQGGTGELFFGEGSRLTVL.

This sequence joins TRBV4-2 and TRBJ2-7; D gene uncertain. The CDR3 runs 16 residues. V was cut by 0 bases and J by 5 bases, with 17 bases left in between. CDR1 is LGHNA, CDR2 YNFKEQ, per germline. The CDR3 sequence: CASSQEPLGVRNEQYF. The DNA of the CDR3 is TGTGCCAGCAGCCAAGAGCCCCTTGGCGTAAGAAACGAGCAGTACTTC.

The CDR3 is CASSTQGEAYEQYF. The CDR3 DNA sequence: TGTGCCAGTAGTACTCAGGGGGAGGCCTACGAGCAGTACTTC. V gene TRBV19 combines with J gene TRBJ2-7; D is possibly TRBD1 (7 bases). The CDR3 loop spans 14 amino acids. The V and J ends lost 4 bases and 2 bases respectively, with 12 bases between them. CDR1 and CDR2 (germline): LNHDA, SQIVND (reference sequence).

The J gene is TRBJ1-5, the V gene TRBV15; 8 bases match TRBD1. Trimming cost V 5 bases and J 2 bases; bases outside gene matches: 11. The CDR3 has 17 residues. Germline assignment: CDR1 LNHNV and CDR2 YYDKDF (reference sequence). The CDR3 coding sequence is TGTGCCACCAGCGGACTAACAGGGGGGAAGGGCAATCAGCCCCAGCATTTT. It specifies CATSGLTGGKGNQPQHF.

The CDR3 loop is CASRKEAGYAETQYF. The CDR3 DNA sequence: TGTGCCAGCAGAAAAGAGGCGGGGTACGCGGAGACCCAGTACTTC. This chain links TRBV7-2 with TRBJ2-5, with D possibly being TRBD2 (6 bases). Germline-derived CDR1 and CDR2 are SGHTA and FQGNSA. The V and J ends lost 6 bases and 5 bases respectively, with 19 bases between them. CDR3 length: 15 amino acids.